Included here is one T cell receptor beta chain sequence, with context. Its antigen is still unknown. The data originate from a study of T cell repertoires in cytomegalovirus infection. Study-wide background: Public TCR beta signatures were indicative of both CMV infection and a matching HLA type. General study findings and limits: Carriers of CMV plus the relevant HLA were identified by cumulative public TCR beta family frequency. Ex vivo, HLA-C-restricted CMV-specific TCR beta clonotypes prevailed over the rest of the response.

Trimming removed 0 bases from V and 0 bases from J, with 10 bases in between. The CDR3 consists of 16 residues. Germline V gene lookup returns CDR1 SGHDT and CDR2 YYEEEE. MiXCR was run by TCRdb on the reads, yielding one entry per CDR3 protein. The repertoire holds about 600,000 distinct CDR3 sequences, with less than 25% as singletons. What was sequenced was CD8+ T cells from PBMCs. V and J are TRBV5-6 and TRBJ2-1, with D unresolved. This sequence was found in a human donor in good health (CMV status not recorded). Some clones in this sample may be carry-over from other donors' samples. The CDR3 reads CASSLAGVISYNEQFF. CDR3 DNA: TGTGCCAGCAGCTTGGCTGGGGTAATCTCCTACAATGAGCAGTTCTTC.